Listed below are T cell receptor beta chains from one sample, sequenced in a study of spatial heterogeneity in lung cancer. MiXCR was run by TCRdb on the 5' RACE reads, yielding one entry per CDR3 protein. The profile shows tens of thousands of distinct CDR3 sequences, roughly 12% of them singletons. Sample: PBMCs, taken at surgery. These TCRs come from a male donor with early-stage non-small cell lung cancer. CDR3s include the opening cysteine and the closing phenylalanine or tryptophan. A D gene is named only where the DNA matches it firmly. A clone size is listed for some rows: how often the clone was seen (once, few, many), or a class if it is expanded.

TRBV5-1	TRBJ1-3	TRBD1	few	TGCGCCAGCAGCCCCCCCCAGACAGGGGATGGAAACACCATATATTTT	CASSPPQTGDGNTIYF
TRBV2	TRBJ2-7	TRBD1	many	TGTGCCAGCAGGGGCAGGGGGAGCTCCTACGAGCAGTACTTC	CASRGRGSSYEQYF
TRBV6-2/TRBV6-3	TRBJ1-1	-	-	TGTGCCAGCAGTTTTCCCCGGGACGGCGTAGAAGATGGTGAAGCTTTCTTT	CASSFPRDGVEDGEAFF
TRBV30	TRBJ2-1	-	-	TGTGCCTGGAGTCCGAGGGACGCGGAGTTCTTC	CAWSPRDAEFF
TRBV20-1	TRBJ2-1	TRBD1	-	TGCAGTGCCACCGGGACAGGGGAATTTAGTGAGCAGTTCTTC	CSATGTGEFSEQFF
TRBV20-1	TRBJ1-1	-	-	TGCAGTGCTAGGGAGAGGCAGGGGTGGACTGAAGCTTTCTTT	CSARERQGWTEAFF
TRBV28	TRBJ1-3	-	-	TGTGCCAGCAGTTTAGGGCGCGCGCGGATCTCTGGAAACACCATATATTTT	CASSLGRARISGNTIYF
TRBV19	TRBJ2-4	-	many	TGTGCCAGCGGAACAGGGTCTAGAAACATTCAGTACTTC	CASGTGSRNIQYF
TRBV7-9	TRBJ2-5	TRBD2	many	TGTGCCAGCAGCCGTAGCGGGAGCCGAGAGACCCAGTACTTC	CASSRSGSRETQYF
TRBV5-1	TRBJ2-1	TRBD2	-	TGCGCCAGCAGCAAAATAGCGGGGGCCTCCTACAATGAGCAGTTCTTC	CASSKIAGASYNEQFF
TRBV29-1	TRBJ2-3	TRBD2	many	TGCAGCGTTGACGGTTTAGCGGGAAATAGCACAGATACGCAGTATTTT	CSVDGLAGNSTDTQYF
TRBV28	TRBJ2-3	TRBD2	few	TGTGCCAGCAGTTTGGCTCCTAGCGGGAGGGATACGCAGTATTTT	CASSLAPSGRDTQYF
TRBV29-1	TRBJ2-7	-	many	TGCAGCGTTGCCGGGACATCTGGGACCTACGAGCAGTACTTC	CSVAGTSGTYEQYF
TRBV27	TRBJ1-1	TRBD1	many	TGTGCCAGCATAGGGACAGCTGAAGCTTTCTTT	CASIGTAEAFF
TRBV20-1	TRBJ2-2	-	-	TGCAGTGCTAGAGTCAACAGGGTAGGGCTAGCGGTAAACACCGGGGAGCTGTTTTTT	CSARVNRVGLAVNTGELFF
TRBV7-6	TRBJ2-2	TRBD1	few	TGTGCCAGCAGCGTCGACAGGGGCGGCACCGGGGAGCTGTTTTTT	CASSVDRGGTGELFF
TRBV3-1	TRBJ2-3	-	many	TGTGCCAGCAGCCAAGTGGATACGCAGTATTTT	CASSQVDTQYF
TRBV4-1	TRBJ2-5	TRBD2	-	TGCGCCAGCAGCCAAGGGGGAACGGGAGGGCCAGAGACCCAGTACTTC	CASSQGGTGGPETQYF
TRBV29-1	TRBJ2-7	-	few	TGCAGCGTTGCGGGGGACAGTTCCTACGAGCAGTACTTC	CSVAGDSSYEQYF
TRBV6-2/TRBV6-3	TRBJ1-5	-	many	TGTGCCAGCAGTCTCAGGGGCGGGAGCAATCAGCCCCAGCATTTT	CASSLRGGSNQPQHF
TRBV5-1	TRBJ2-3	TRBD1	many	TGCGCCAGCAGCTTGGATCGGACAGGGCTCACAGATACGCAGTATTTT	CASSLDRTGLTDTQYF
TRBV5-1	TRBJ1-1	-	few	TGCGCCAGCAGCTCCGGGACAAAGCAATCCTATGAAGCTTTCTTT	CASSSGTKQSYEAFF
TRBV12-3/TRBV12-4	TRBJ2-4	-	many	TGTGCCAGCAGTTTATCGGGCAGGTTGAACATTCAGTACTTC	CASSLSGRLNIQYF
TRBV7-2	TRBJ2-1	-	few	TGTGCCAGCAGCCTAGCGTCGACTAGAGTCTTGTCCTACAATGAGCAGTTCTTC	CASSLASTRVLSYNEQFF
TRBV5-6	TRBJ2-7	-	few	TGTGCCAGCAGATTCGGGTCCTACGAGCAGTACTTC	CASRFGSYEQYF
TRBV9	TRBJ1-3	TRBD1	-	TGTGCCAGCAGCGCCGAGGGACAGATAGTGACTGGAAACACCATATATTTT	CASSAEGQIVTGNTIYF
TRBV7-2	TRBJ2-7	-	-	TGTGCCAGCAGCTTCAGCTCCTACGAGCAGTACTTC	CASSFSSYEQYF
TRBV9	TRBJ2-5	-	-	TGTGCCAGCAGCAACACCCAGGGTCGACAAGAGACCCAGTACTTC	CASSNTQGRQETQYF
TRBV12-3/TRBV12-4	TRBJ2-3	TRBD2	-	TGTGCCAGCAGATCCGGACTAGCGGGGGGAGGGAGCACAGATACGCAGTATTTT	CASRSGLAGGGSTDTQYF
TRBV30	TRBJ1-1	-	few	TGTGCCTGGAGCCCGGGGGAAACAGACACTGAAGCTTTCTTT	CAWSPGETDTEAFF
TRBV7-2	TRBJ1-5	-	many	TGTGCCAGCAGCTTAGCCGGCCAGCCCCAGCATTTT	CASSLAGQPQHF
TRBV7-9	TRBJ2-7	-	-	TGTGCCAGCAGCCTAGACGGAAGCTCCTACGAGCAGTACTTC	CASSLDGSSYEQYF
TRBV28	TRBJ2-5	TRBD1	many	TGTGCCAGCAGTTCATTATCCGGACAGGAAGAGACCCAGTACTTC	CASSSLSGQEETQYF